Below are 16 T cell receptor beta chains sequenced from a single sample in a study of post-analysis software for immune sequencing data. Points from the study as a whole: Patients used several TRBV segments, including TRBV5-6, TRBV5-1 and TRBV20-1, more often than controls.

Unique molecular identifiers were built into the TCR beta cDNA libraries. One entry per CDR3 protein, called by TCRdb with MiXCR from the PCR reads. The sample carries roughly 200,000 distinct CDR3 sequences, 29% recorded once. Which antigens these TCRs recognize remains unknown. Sequencing used blood. These receptors were collected from a girl aged 2-17 years with multiple sclerosis.

This clonotype was detected ten times or more. The J gene is TRBJ2-7, the V gene TRBV27, with D perhaps given as TRBD1 or TRBD2 (5 bases each). Looked up from germline, CDR1 is MNHEY and CDR2 is SMNVEV (reference sequence). This CDR3 comprises 14 residues. Trimming took 4 bases from V and 2 from J, leaving 12 bases between them. DNA for the CDR3: TGTGCCAGCAGTTCTTGGGACGGTCCCTACGAGCAGTACTTC. Its translation: CASSSWDGPYEQYF.

As to this clonotype: A much larger clone sits a single nucleotide away, making a read error possible. The chain links TRBV5-1 to TRBJ1-2; D may be TRBD1 (5 bases). The CDR3 consists of 14 residues. Germline CDR1 is SGHRS and CDR2 is YFSETQ. The DNA of the CDR3 is TGCACCAGCAGCTTGGCAGGGTATGACTATGGCTACACCTTC. Translated, it gives CTSSLAGYDYGYTF.

Regarding this clonotype: A much larger clone lies one base from this, so it may be a read error. The V gene is TRBV29-1, the J gene TRBJ1-2; 8 nucleotides line up with TRBD1. Germline CDR1 reads SQVTM; CDR2 reads ANQGSEA. V lost 3 bases and J lost 6; bases outside the gene matches: 3. This CDR3 region has 12 residues. The CDR3 reads CSVDAGGHGYTF. The CDR3 DNA is TGCAGCGTTGACGCAGGGGGCCATGGCTACACCTTC. The variable domain in full, with the rest retrieved from reference TRBV29-1 and TRBJ1-2, is SAVISQKPSRDICQRGTSLTIQCQVDSQVTMMFWYRQQPGQSLTLIATANQGSEATYESGFVIDKFPISRPNLTFSTLTVSNMSPEDSSIYLCSVDAGGHGYTFGSGTRLTVV.

This clonotype was detected only a few times. The rearrangement uses TRBV4-1 and TRBJ1-1, with 7 bases matching TRBD1. Trimming removed 3 bases from V and 0 bases from J; junction bases left unmatched: 10. CDR1 and CDR2 (germline): MGHRA, YSYEKL. The CDR3 is 17 residues long. Here the CDR3 reads CASSHPPGQLMNTEAFF. Written as DNA, the CDR3 is TGCGCCAGCAGCCACCCCCCGGGACAGCTTATGAACACTGAAGCTTTCTTT.

This rearrangement joins TRBV7-8 to TRBJ2-2, with 8 bases aligning to TRBD1. This CDR3 contains 14 residues. V trimming: 3 bases; J trimming: 6 bases; junction bases outside the gene matches: 3. The germline gives CDR1 SGHVS, CDR2 FQNEAQ. The CDR3 protein is CASSFGQGAGELFF. CDR3 sequence (DNA): TGTGCCAGCAGCTTTGGACAGGGCGCCGGGGAGCTGTTTTTT.

This clonotype showed up many times. The chain links TRBV6-1 to TRBJ2-6, with unresolved D. This CDR3 region has 20 residues. The V end lost 2 bases, the J end lost 0 bases, and 20 bases lay between the germline ends. Germline CDR1 is MNHNS and CDR2 is SASEGT. In DNA, the CDR3 is TGTGCCAGCAGTGAAAGAGGAAGGAACCCTATAAGCTCTGGGGCCAACGTCCTGACTTTC. The encoded protein is CASSERGRNPISSGANVLTF.

In regard to this clonotype: A read error may be the cause here, since a much bigger clone is one base away. The chain combines TRBV28 with TRBJ2-1; the D gene is possibly TRBD2 (8 bases). TRBJ2-7 explains the end of the DNA better; the J call may be wrong. This CDR3 has 16 residues. Germline values: CDR1 MDHEN, CDR2 SYDVKM. The CDR3 region is CASSSQGGGRSNEQYF. The DNA for the CDR3 is TGTGCCAGCAGTTCCCAAGGGGGCGGGAGGAGTAATGAGCAGTACTTC.

This chain uses TRBV20-1 with TRBJ1-2; D remains unclear. In germline, CDR1 is DFQATT, CDR2 SNEGSKA (reference sequence). V lost 6 bases and J lost 8, with 19 bases in between. This CDR3 region has 13 residues. In nucleotides, the CDR3 is TGCAGTGCCCCACGGCCGGGCGGGATCGGCTACACCTTC. Protein: CSAPRPGGIGYTF.

The chain combines TRBV4-1 with TRBJ1-1, with a weak D call TRBD1 (5 bases). The V end lost 1 base, the J end lost 0 bases, and 6 bases lay between the germline ends. CDR3 length: 14 residues. Germline V gene lookup returns CDR1 MGHRA and CDR2 YSYEKL. CDR3 amino acids: CASSQGQLNTEAFF. The CDR3 nucleotides are TGCGCCAGCAGCCAAGGACAGCTGAACACTGAAGCTTTCTTT.

V and J are TRBV28 and TRBJ2-5; 8 bases are a match to TRBD1. Germline trimming cut 6 bases from V and 1 base from J; bases unmatched to any gene: 7. This CDR3 contains 15 residues. Germline V CDR1 and CDR2: MDHEN, SYDVKM. In DNA, the CDR3 is TGTGCCAGCAGCCAACCGACAGGGGCCCAAGAGACCCAGTACTTC. This translates into CASSQPTGAQETQYF.

This clonotype came up many times. The chain combines TRBV6-4 with TRBJ1-5; 9 positions match TRBD1. Germline V lookup: CDR1 MRHNA, CDR2 SNTAGT. The CDR3 extends over 14 amino acids. Unmatched junction bases numbered 2, after V lost 4 bases and J lost 4 bases. The CDR3 nucleotides read TGTGCCAGCAGTGTCGGGACAGGGAATCAGCCCCAGCATTTT. Amino acid sequence: CASSVGTGNQPQHF.

The sample holds many counts of this clonotype. The chain's CDR3 is CATSRDLNGVYEQFF. CDR3 sequence (DNA): TGTGCCACCAGCAGAGATCTCAACGGGGTCTATGAGCAGTTCTTC. This chain connects TRBV15 to TRBJ2-1; D is possibly TRBD2 (5 bases). Per germline, CDR1 LNHNV and CDR2 YYDKDF (reference sequence). The CDR3 consists of 15 residues. Trimming shortened V by 0 bases and J by 8 bases, and 14 bases separated the two germline ends.

This clonotype was seen only a few times. The rearrangement links TRBV4-1 to TRBJ1-1; no reliable D call. CDR1 is MGHRA, CDR2 YSYEKL, per germline. This CDR3 comprises 16 residues. Trimming took 4 bases from V and 6 from J, leaving 21 bases between them. DNA for the CDR3: TGCGCCAGCAGCCCAAGAGATCCCGGGGTTTTGTCTGAAGCTTTCTTT. This codes for CASSPRDPGVLSEAFF.

Comments on this clonotype: A much larger clone is a single base away; this may be a read error. The chain employs TRBV6-1 and TRBJ2-1; TRBD2 might be the D (6 bases). From germline, CDR1 is MNHNS and CDR2 SASEGT. This CDR3 is built from 16 residues. DNA of the CDR3: TGTGCCAACAGTGATTTCCGCCGGGGGATTAGGGATGAGCAGTTCTTC. Its protein is CANSDFRRGIRDEQFF.

Points on this clonotype: The junction differs from germline at one of its ends, possibly a read error. The CDR3 sequence is CASSPLIAGEIADTRYF. The CDR3 DNA reads TGTGCCAGCAGTCCCCTCATAGCGGGTGAAATCGCAGATACGCGGTATTTT. The genes are TRBV28 and TRBJ2-3, with 7 bases lining up with TRBD2. The CDR3 is 17 residues long. Germline V gene sequence: CDR1 MDHEN, CDR2 SYDVKM.

This clonotype was recorded many times. The chain carries TRBV20-1 and TRBJ1-2; a possible D gene is TRBD1 (5 bases). V was cut by 6 bases and J by 8 bases, with 19 bases left in between. This CDR3 is built from 13 residues. Germline loops: CDR1 DFQATT, CDR2 SNEGSKA (reference sequence). CDR3 in amino acids: CSAPGRIGEGYTF. The DNA of the CDR3 is TGCAGTGCCCCGGGACGGATCGGGGAAGGCTACACCTTC.